The rows below give T cell receptor beta chains drawn from one sample of a study of blood T cells in healthy people across ages. TCRdb re-called the 5' RACE reads with MiXCR, one entry per CDR3 protein. The table shows some 1,000,000 distinct CDR3 sequences, with around 27% occurring only once. These same data were also listed under a study on T cells of mothers and their children.

Sequenced material: blood. All receptors come from a girl aged 2-10 years in good health. CDR3s include the opening cysteine and the closing phenylalanine or tryptophan. D genes are given only for firm matches. Some rows have no size entry. The others give once, few or many, or a class for an expanded clone.

j_gene,len,v_gene,abundance,d_gene,CDR3nt,CDR3aa
TRBJ2-7,15,TRBV12-3/TRBV12-4,few,TRBD2,TGTGCCAGCAGTTTGTTCCTAGCGGGTACTTACGAGCAGTACTTC,CASSLFLAGTYEQYF
TRBJ2-2,12,TRBV29-1,-,-,TGCAGCGTTGATATCGTCCCCGGGGAGCTGTTTTTT,CSVDIVPGELFF
TRBJ1-6,17,TRBV12-5,-,-,TGTGCTAGTGGTTTGGTACTGGTAGGGATCTTGGATTCACCCCTCCACTTT,CASGLVLVGILDSPLHF
TRBJ2-3,15,TRBV7-2,-,TRBD2,TGTGCCAGCAGCTTAAAGCGGGGGGGCAGTGATACGCAGTATTTT,CASSLKRGGSDTQYF
TRBJ2-3,15,TRBV5-1,few,TRBD1,TGCGCCAGCAGCCCCCGGGACAGGGACCCAGATACGCAGTATTTT,CASSPRDRDPDTQYF
TRBJ2-1,13,TRBV29-1,few,-,TGCAGCGTAGTGCGTCCTTCCTACAATGAGCAGTTCTTC,CSVVRPSYNEQFF
TRBJ1-4,12,TRBV2,once,-,TGTGCCAGCAGTGAGTACCGAGAAAAACCGTTTTTT,CASSEYREKPFF
TRBJ2-1,16,TRBV12-3/TRBV12-4,-,-,TGTGCCAGCAGTAATGGCGGGTCGGGTATCGGGGAAGAGCAGTTCTTC,CASSNGGSGIGEEQFF
TRBJ1-2,22,TRBV5-6,-,TRBD1,TGTGCCAGCAGCTCCAAACTCAGGGGGCTGCGGGGAGAAGCCTTGATCCGCTATGGCCACACCTTC,CASSSKLRGLRGEALIRYGHTF
TRBJ2-1,15,TRBV7-3,-,TRBD2,TGTGCCAGCAGCTTAAAGGTTGGGACTAGCCATGAGCAGTTCTTC,CASSLKVGTSHEQFF
TRBJ1-2,15,TRBV28,few,TRBD1,TGTGCCAGCAGGGGATCGGGACAGGGGAGTGGAGGCTACACCTTC,CASRGSGQGSGGYTF
TRBJ2-7,14,TRBV27,-,-,TGTGCCAGCAGGAGACAGCCGCGGGGCGACGAGCAGTACTTC,CASRRQPRGDEQYF